A single TCR beta chain is shown here with its context. The antigen remains undetermined. Trimming took 4 bases from V and 3 from J; bases not matched to a gene: 6. This CDR3 region has 15 residues. In germline, CDR1 is DFQATT, CDR2 SNEGSKA (reference sequence). This entry is derived from a study of human T cells and chemical hapten exposure. General study results and limits: Versus controls, significantly more large CDR3 similarity clusters arose from expanded TCRs.

The time point: patch test 2, 6 weeks after DPC sensitization. Specified treatment: therapeutic diphenylcyclopropenone sensitization with weekly scalp DPC. Total RNA was extracted from unfractionated whole blood. Unique molecular identifiers were attached to individual cDNA molecules during library preparation. A single record per CDR3 protein comes from TCRdb applying MiXCR to the RACE reads. The repertoire includes approximately 92,000 distinct CDR3 sequences, 9.5% to 12% of them detected once, and roughly 3% sits in the top ten. This chain links TRBV20-1 with TRBJ2-1; 10 bases agree with TRBD2. This material consisted of whole blood, taken in connection with sensitization to the hapten diphenylcyclopropenone (DPC). This receptor was taken from a woman aged 40 to 49 with alopecia areata. Some clones in this sample may be carry-over from other donors' samples. The CDR3 here is CSATQREGYYNEQFF. In DNA form, the CDR3 reads TGCAGTGCTACACAGCGGGAGGGGTACTACAATGAGCAGTTCTTC.